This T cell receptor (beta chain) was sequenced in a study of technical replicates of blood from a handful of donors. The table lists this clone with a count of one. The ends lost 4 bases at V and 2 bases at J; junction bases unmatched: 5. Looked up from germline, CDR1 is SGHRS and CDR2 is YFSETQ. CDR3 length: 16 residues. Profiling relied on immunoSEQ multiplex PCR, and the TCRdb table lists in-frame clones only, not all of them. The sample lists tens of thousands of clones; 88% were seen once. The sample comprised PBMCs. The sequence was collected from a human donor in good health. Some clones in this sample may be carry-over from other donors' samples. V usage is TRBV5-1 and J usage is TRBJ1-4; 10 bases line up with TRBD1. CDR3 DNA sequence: TGCGCCAGCAGCCACGGACAGGGGGAGACTAATGAAAAACTGTTTTTT. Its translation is CASSHGQGETNEKLFF. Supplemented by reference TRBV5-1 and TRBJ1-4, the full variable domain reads KAGVTQTPRYLIKTRGQQVTLSCSPISGHRSVSWYQQTPGQGLQFLFEYFSETQRNKGNFPGRFSGRQFSNSRSEMNVSTLELGDSALYLCASSHGQGETNEKLFFGSGTQLSVL.